Included here is one T cell receptor (beta chain) sequence, with context. The data were taken from a study of control samples from healthy donors and cancer patients. This table comes from immunoSEQ multiplex PCR, and its TCRdb copy is limited to in-frame clones, with some not included. The repertoire holds 110,000 to 150,000 clones, with about nine tenths as singletons. Germline loops: CDR1 MNHNY, CDR2 SVGAGI (reference sequence). Trimming cost V 2 bases and J 5 bases, with 12 bases left between them. The CDR3 is 14 residues long. The chain employs TRBV6-6 and TRBJ1-1; D gene uncertain. The origin of this receptor is a woman aged 30 to 39 in good health. The sample consisted of blood. CDR3 bases: TGTGCCAGCAGTTACGTCTTAACGGGTACTGAAGCTTTCTTT. Its protein product is CASSYVLTGTEAFF.